This TCR beta chain stems from a study of identical twins. Broader study findings: Within twin pairs, the out-of-frame alpha sequences they shared showed excess low generation probability.

TCRdb analysed the 5' RACE reads with MiXCR anew, one entry per CDR3 protein. This sample carries approximately 250,000 distinct CDR3 sequences, about 6.7% of them seen once, and the ten largest clones take 14% to 15%. Germline loops: CDR1 SNHLY, CDR2 FYNNEI. The V segment lost 4 bases and the J segment 7 bases; nucleotides outside the gene matches: 14. The CDR3 totals 17 residues. Notes on this clonotype: The antigen is unknown.

The same data also went into a second study, on T cells expressing NK-cell markers. That work states: Each of roughly six donors carried dominant NKG2C+ clonotypes accounting for about 1.0-7.0% of CD8+ T cells.

V and J are TRBV2 and TRBJ2-7, with 12 bases aligning to TRBD2. This clonotype was obtained from a woman between 18 and 29 years old in good health. The sample taken for sequencing was CD8+ T cells sorted from blood. The CDR3, as DNA: TGTGCCAGCAGTGGGGTTGGTCGCGGACTAGCGGGGAATGAGCAGTACTTC. Encoded protein: CASSGVGRGLAGNEQYF.